These 2 T cell receptor beta chains originate from one sample sequenced in a study of early T cells in non-severe SARS-CoV-2 infection. Each CDR3 protein gets one entry after TCRdb re-called the 5' RACE reads with MiXCR. The table lists some 85,000 distinct CDR3 sequences, approximately 13% of them singletons. Sequenced material: whole blood. The receptor set was obtained from an adult who was a healthcare worker with PCR-confirmed SARS-CoV-2 infection or an uninfected control (not recorded which).

The rearrangement uses TRBV11-2 and TRBJ1-2; 8 nucleotides match TRBD1. Germline CDR1 is SGHAT and CDR2 is FQNNGV. V shed 4 bases, J shed 6 bases, and the junction held 10 bases outside the gene matches. This CDR3 comprises 15 residues. The CDR3 region is CASSSGQGGYHGYTF. In DNA, the CDR3 is TGTGCCAGCAGCTCAGGACAGGGCGGTTACCATGGCTACACCTTC.

In this sample, this clonotype turned up a few times. The genes are TRBV29-1 and TRBJ2-1; TRBD2 aligns across 10 bases. The CDR3 is 15 amino acids. Looked up from germline, CDR1 is SQVTM and CDR2 is ANQGSEA. V shed 3 bases, J shed 5 bases, and the junction held 7 bases outside the gene matches. The CDR3 DNA follows: TGCAGCGTTGATAGAGCGGGAGGGGAAAACAATGAGCAGTTCTTC. The encoded protein is CSVDRAGGENNEQFF.